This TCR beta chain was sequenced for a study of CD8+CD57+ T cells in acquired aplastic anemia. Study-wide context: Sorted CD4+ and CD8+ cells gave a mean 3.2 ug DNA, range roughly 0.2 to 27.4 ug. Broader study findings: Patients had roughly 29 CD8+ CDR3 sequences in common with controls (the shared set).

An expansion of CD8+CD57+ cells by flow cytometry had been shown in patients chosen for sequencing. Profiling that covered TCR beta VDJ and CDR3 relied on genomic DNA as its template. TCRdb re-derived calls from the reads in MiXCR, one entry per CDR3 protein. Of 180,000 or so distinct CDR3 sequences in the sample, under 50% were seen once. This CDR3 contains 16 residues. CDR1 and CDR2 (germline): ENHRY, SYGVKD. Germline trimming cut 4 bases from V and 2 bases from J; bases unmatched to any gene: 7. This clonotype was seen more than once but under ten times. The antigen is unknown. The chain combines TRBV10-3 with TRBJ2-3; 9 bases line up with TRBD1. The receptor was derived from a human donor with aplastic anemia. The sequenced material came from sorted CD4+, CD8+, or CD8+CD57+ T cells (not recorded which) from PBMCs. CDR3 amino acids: CAISGPGQGFTDTQYF. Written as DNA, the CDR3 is TGTGCCATCAGTGGACCGGGACAGGGTTTCACAGATACGCAGTATTTT.